The rows below give T cell receptor beta chains drawn from one sample of a study of preoperative IRX-2 immunotherapy in early breast cancer. This table comes from immunoSEQ multiplex PCR, and its TCRdb copy is limited to in-frame clones, with some not included. Of 40,000 to 50,000 clones in the sample, about 80% were seen once. Sequences were derived from tumor tissue, sampled after IRX-2 immunotherapy. All receptors come from a human donor with breast cancer. Both conserved end residues are trimmed from each CDR3.

v_call	j_call	cdr3_aa
TRBV10-3	TRBJ1-1	AISESGQGLNTEAF
TRBV7-1	TRBJ1-2	ASSPNEGASGYT
TRBV5-1	TRBJ2-3	ASSFRDGTDTQY
TRBV7-4	TRBJ2-1	ASSLAGGKSPF
TRBV5-1	TRBJ2-7	ASSLMTDYYEQY
TRBV1	TRBJ1-4	ASSQGQGYPKLF
TRBV29-1	TRBJ1-4	SVVLLQNEKLF
TRBV18	TRBJ1-2	ASSHDRSYGYT
TRBV7-1	TRBJ2-3	ASSPTGPDTQY
TRBV6-7	TRBJ1-2	ASSGQGVSDGYT
TRBV6-8	TRBJ1-6	ASSYARVGSPLH
TRBV5-1	TRBJ2-3	ASSLGAGTSTDTQY
TRBV6-8	TRBJ1-5	ASSPGGYSNQPQH
TRBV11-3	TRBJ2-7	ASSTSRGPYEQY
TRBV9	TRBJ2-2	ASMREYTGELF
TRBV11-3	TRBJ1-1	ASSPRIRVANTEAF
TRBV28	TRBJ1-1	ASSPLWQGGGTEAF
TRBV28	TRBJ2-1	ASSLFYNEQF
TRBV18	TRBJ1-1	ASLRTGENTEAF
TRBV28	TRBJ2-3	ASSQWGDRDTDTQY
TRBV6-1	TRBJ2-5	ASSEGAKGTQY
TRBV11-3	TRBJ2-7	ASSTFRDNYEQY
TRBV18	TRBJ2-2	ASSPLTGRGFAGELF
TRBV19	TRBJ2-7	ASSGGTGGVVDEQY
TRBV29-1	TRBJ2-1	SVGTSGLYNEQF
TRBV29-1	TRBJ1-4	SVRGTRETEKLF
TRBV19	TRBJ2-1	ASSIVGQNNEQF
TRBV23-1	TRBJ2-2	ASSLSGTRELF
TRBV5-1	TRBJ1-4	ASSWGVTNEKLF
TRBV6-9	TRBJ2-1	ASRGLAGYNEQF
TRBV6-8	TRBJ1-3	ASRDSLSGNTIY
TRBV15	TRBJ2-3	ATSRAWAARTSTDTQY
TRBV7-1	TRBJ1-2	ASSKMTGGNYGYT
TRBV11-3	TRBJ2-7	ASSSQQGNYEQY
TRBV10-2	TRBJ1-2	ASSQGALGYT
TRBV11-3	TRBJ1-2	ASSLKGQGGYGYT
TRBV10-3	TRBJ2-7	AIGGDYTYEQY
TRBV1	TRBJ1-5	ASSQSSGQPQH
TRBV11-3	TRBJ2-3	ASSLRQGLTDTQY